A selection of T cell receptor beta chains follows, all from one sample in a study of CD8 T cells in Susac syndrome. In TCRdb, the immunoSEQ multiplex PCR reads were re-called with MiXCR into one record per CDR3 protein. The sample carries 150,000 to 200,000 distinct CDR3 sequences, about 91% recorded once. Specimen: CD4+ T cells from PBMCs. The receptors were sampled from a human donor with Susac syndrome. CDR3s include the opening cysteine and the closing phenylalanine or tryptophan. D genes are given only for firm matches. Rows give clone size only sometimes, using once, few, many, or a class for an expanded clone.

>few|.|TRBV20-1|TRBJ2-1
TGCAGTGCCTCAGGGGCGGGACGGTCCTACAATGAGCAGTTCTTC
CSASGAGRSYNEQFF
>.|TRBD1|TRBV9|TRBJ1-3
TGTGCCAGCAGCCGCACCCAGGGGGATGGAAACACCATATATTTT
CASSRTQGDGNTIYF
>.|TRBD1|TRBV3-1|TRBJ1-1
TGTGCCAGCAGCGACACAGGGGGCAGTAAAGCTTTCTTT
CASSDTGGSKAFF
>.|TRBD1|TRBV19|TRBJ2-2
TGTGCCAGCAGGACAGGAAATAGCGGGGAGCTGTTTTTT
CASRTGNSGELFF
>.|TRBD1|TRBV20-1|TRBJ2-7
TGCAGTGCTAGAGATAGCTCCGGGACAGGGGGCTACGAGCAGTACTTC
CSARDSSGTGGYEQYF
>.|.|TRBV25-1|TRBJ2-3
TGTGCCAGCAGTACCCACACAGATACGCAGTATTTT
CASSTHTDTQYF
>.|.|TRBV6-5|TRBJ1-5
TGTGCCAGCAGTTACTCGGGGTACGACGATCAGCCCCAGCATTTT
CASSYSGYDDQPQHF
>once|.|TRBV28|TRBJ2-1
TGTGCCAGCAGTTTACGCAGGGGCGATGAGCAGTTCTTC
CASSLRRGDEQFF
>.|.|TRBV5-4|TRBJ2-1
TGTGCCAGCAGCTCCGCCTATGGGCGGAACAATGAGCAGTTCTTC
CASSSAYGRNNEQFF
>.|TRBD2|TRBV5-4|TRBJ2-7
TGTGCCAGCAGCTTGCGTCTGACTAGCGGCGTCGAGCAGTACTTC
CASSLRLTSGVEQYF
>.|TRBD1|TRBV4-1|TRBJ2-7
TGCGCCAGCAGCCAAGAAGACCAGGGGGCTAGAGAGCAGTACTTC
CASSQEDQGAREQYF
>.|.|TRBV14|TRBJ1-4
TGTGCCAGCAGCCAAGGTCGACACACTGGAGGTGAAAAACTGTTTTTT
CASSQGRHTGGEKLFF
>.|.|TRBV5-4|TRBJ2-1
TGTGCCAGCAGCTTGGAGGGTAGAAGCTCCTACAATGAGCAGTTCTTC
CASSLEGRSSYNEQFF
>.|TRBD1|TRBV6-5|TRBJ1-6
TGTGCCAGCAGTTACCGACAGGGGGCGCGGAATAATTCACCCCTCCACTTT
CASSYRQGARNNSPLHF
>.|.|TRBV11-1|TRBJ1-6
TGTGCCAGCAGCTTTGGCCTAGATTCAACACCCCTCCACTTT
CASSFGLDSTPLHF
>.|.|TRBV2|TRBJ1-1
TGTGCCAGCAAAGGAGAAGCTGAAGCTTTCTTT
CASKGEAEAFF
>once|.|TRBV24-1|TRBJ2-1
TGTGCCACCAGTGATTTGCAGAGGGGTGAGCAGTTCTTC
CATSDLQRGEQFF
>.|.|TRBV27|TRBJ2-5
TGTGCCAGCAGCCCACAGGGGTGGGAGGAAGAGACCCAGTACTTC
CASSPQGWEEETQYF
>.|.|TRBV6-5|TRBJ2-2
TGTGCCAGCAGTTACTCGCAGGTTCGGACCGGGGAGCTGTTTTTT
CASSYSQVRTGELFF
>.|.|TRBV4-1|TRBJ1-5
TGCGCCAGCTCCAATTACCAGGGGAATCAGCCCCAGCATTTT
CASSNYQGNQPQHF
>.|TRBD1|TRBV5-1|TRBJ1-2
TGCGCCAGCAGCTTGGCTGGACAGGGGGTAAGGGGTGGCTACACCTTC
CASSLAGQGVRGGYTF
>.|.|TRBV6-5|TRBJ1-2
TGTGCCAGCAGTAAGACAAAGGGAAACTATGGCTACACCTTC
CASSKTKGNYGYTF
>once|.|TRBV3-1|TRBJ1-2
TGTGCCAGCAGCCAAGGGCCCGGGAACTATGGCTACACCTTC
CASSQGPGNYGYTF
>once|.|TRBV12-3/TRBV12-4|TRBJ2-7
TGTGCCAGCAGTTACAGCGGAACCTACGAGCAGTACTTC
CASSYSGTYEQYF
>.|.|TRBV7-2|TRBJ2-5
TGTGCCAGCAGCTTAGATCGGGGAAAAGAGACCCAGTACTTC
CASSLDRGKETQYF
>.|.|TRBV7-3|TRBJ2-7
TGTGCCAGCAGCCAAGCGGGGACAGACTTCTACGAGCAGTACTTC
CASSQAGTDFYEQYF
>.|.|TRBV20-1|TRBJ2-1
TGCAGTGCTAGAGAGTTCTCGCGGGATAAGTTCTTC
CSAREFSRDKFF
>.|TRBD1|TRBV6-5|TRBJ1-2
TGTGCCAGCAGTTTAAACCCGACAGGGGGCCCGTATGGCTACACCTTC
CASSLNPTGGPYGYTF
>once|.|TRBV20-1|TRBJ2-2
TGCAGTGCTAGAGATCGAGGCTTTATCAACACCGGGGAGCTGTTTTTT
CSARDRGFINTGELFF
>.|.|TRBV11-2|TRBJ1-2
TGTGCCAGCAGCTTTGGGCAGGAATACTATGGCTACACCTTC
CASSFGQEYYGYTF
>.|.|TRBV20-1|TRBJ1-5
TGCAGTGCTAGCTTCGAAAATCAGCCCCAGCATTTT
CSASFENQPQHF
>.|TRBD2|TRBV20-1|TRBJ2-7
TGCAGTGCTACATCCTCTTATAGCGGGGATCTCTACGAGCAGTACTTC
CSATSSYSGDLYEQYF
>.|TRBD1|TRBV2|TRBJ1-5
TGTGCCAGCAGTGACGGACAGGGTTTTAATCAGCCCCAGCATTTT
CASSDGQGFNQPQHF
>.|TRBD1|TRBV12-3/TRBV12-4|TRBJ1-2
TGTGCCAGCAGGACCACAGGGGGTTCTGGCTACACCTTC
CASRTTGGSGYTF
>.|.|TRBV12-3/TRBV12-4|TRBJ1-2
TGTGCCAGCAGCAGGACGGCGACCTATGGCTACACCTTC
CASSRTATYGYTF
>.|.|TRBV6-1|TRBJ1-2
TGTGCCAGCAGTGAAAGCGGGGATGGCTACACCTTC
CASSESGDGYTF
>once|TRBD1|TRBV27|TRBJ1-2
TGTGCCAGCAGTTTTGGACAGGGGCCCTATGGCTACACCTTC
CASSFGQGPYGYTF
>.|.|TRBV6-1|TRBJ2-7
TGTGCCAGCAGGGCCGGGACAATGGTCCACGAGCAGTACTTC
CASRAGTMVHEQYF
>.|.|TRBV2|TRBJ1-2
TGTGCCAGCAGTGGAACAGCGACGGGTTATGGCTACACCTTC
CASSGTATGYGYTF
>.|.|TRBV2|TRBJ2-1
TGTGCCAGCAGTGAACCCCCTAGAGAGCAGTTCTTC
CASSEPPREQFF
>.|.|TRBV19|TRBJ2-7
TGTGCCAGTAGTTCGGACAGTGCGAGATACGAGCAGTACTTC
CASSSDSARYEQYF
>.|.|TRBV19|TRBJ2-2
TGTGCCAGTAGTATCCCCTACCTCGACACCGGGGAGCTGTTTTTT
CASSIPYLDTGELFF
>once|TRBD1|TRBV6-5|TRBJ1-3
TGTGCCAGCAGCTTACAGGGGTTAGGCGGAAACACCATATATTTT
CASSLQGLGGNTIYF
>.|.|TRBV29-1|TRBJ2-5
TGCAGCGTTGTGGACCCACGACAGGCCCACCAAGAGACCCAGTACTTC
CSVVDPRQAHQETQYF
>.|.|TRBV10-3|TRBJ2-5
TGTGCCACGATCGGCTCGGGAGAGACCCAGTACTTC
CATIGSGETQYF
>.|.|TRBV7-9|TRBJ1-1
TGTGCCAGCAGTCCCAGTGGCGGTATGGGCACTGAAGCTTTCTTT
CASSPSGGMGTEAFF
>.|.|TRBV6-1|TRBJ1-6
TGTGCCACCAGAGGCCTCTACTCCTATAATTCACCCCTCCACTTT
CATRGLYSYNSPLHF